This T cell receptor (beta chain) derives from a study of HIV-infected patients and healthy controls (TCRdb year 2014). The protocol used for the library was 5' RACE. Sequencing took place on an Illumina MiSeq. TCRdb took the public reads, trimmed them with fastp at Q25, ran MiXCR for clone calling and kept in-frame beta chains. Rows merge per CDR3 protein into single entries with the most common DNA and genes. This sample comprises some 70,000 distinct CDR3 sequences, about 19% of them detected only once. The ten largest make up more than 1.3% of the sample. This clonotype was counted at least ten times. What this receptor recognizes is not known. No base-level quality is on record; no much larger clone is a single base apart. The trim is 4 bases for V and 3 bases for J, with a gap of 10 bases between the germline ends. Looking up the germline V gene yields CDR1 SGHAT and CDR2 FQNNGV. The CDR3 spans 15 residues, from the cysteine through the phenylalanine. Left in the record is the CDR3 DNA by itself, 45 bases read in frame from the first base.

Sequencing input: CD4+ T cells from blood. This clonotype originated in a human donor in good health. The chain is assembled from TRBV11-2 and TRBJ2-6; a confident D gene designation cannot be given. The CDR3 protein: CASSSLRIGANVLTF. The nucleotide sequence reads as follows: TGTGCCAGCAGCTCCCTGCGCATTGGGGCCAACGTCCTGACTTTC.